One and the same sample provided the 30 T cell receptor beta chains below, sequenced in a study of cytomegalovirus exposure and HLA in healthy donors. The PCR contained 60 Vbeta and 13 Jbeta primers. Assay: immunoSEQ multiplex PCR; the TCRdb copy retains only in-frame clones and omits some. The data contain 150,000 to 200,000 clones, around 82% of them singletons. The specimen was PBMCs. All receptors derive from a woman between 50 and 59 years old in good health and CMV-seropositive.

In regard to this clone: The same CDR3 is also encoded by other DNA sequences in this sample. The rearrangement joins TRBV11-2 to TRBJ2-5; 12 bases are shared with TRBD2. From germline, CDR1 is SGHAT and CDR2 FQNNGV. CDR3 length: 16 residues. Losses at the gene ends were 0 bases for V and 1 base for J; bases not matched to a gene: 0. This CDR3 is CASSLELAGGQETQYF. The CDR3 bases are TGTGCCAGCAGCTTAGAACTAGCGGGGGGCCAAGAGACCCAGTACTTC.

A word on this clone: Germline and junction disagree at one end, which may indicate a read error. In the same sample, other DNA sequences code for this CDR3. This sequence joins TRBV6-1 and TRBJ2-7; 9 positions agree with TRBD2. This CDR3 is built from 17 residues. The germline CDR1 and CDR2 sequences are MNHNS and SASEGT. CDR3 loop: CASSERLADNFPYEQYF. Written as DNA, the CDR3 is TGCGCCAGCAGTGAACGACTAGCGGATAACTTTCCCTACGAGCAGTACTTC.

J is TRBJ2-7 and V is TRBV6-1, with D tentatively TRBD1 (5 bases). The germline gives CDR1 MNHNS, CDR2 SASEGT. V lost 7 bases, J lost 4 bases, and 14 bases lay in between. The CDR3 extends over 13 amino acids. CDR3 nucleotide sequence: TGTGCCAGCAAGGAGCAGGGAAGGTACGAGCAGTACTTC. Its protein is CASKEQGRYEQYF.

The J gene is TRBJ2-5, the V gene TRBV29-1; 7 positions match TRBD2. CDR1 and CDR2 (germline): SQVTM, ANQGSEA. The CDR3 sequence is 13 residues long. V was pared by 7 bases and J by 1 base, with 6 bases of the junction left unmatched. CDR3 sequence (DNA): TGCAGCGGGAGGCGGGGGACCCAAGAGACCCAGTACTTC. The encoded protein is CSGRRGTQETQYF.

The gene calls are TRBV11-2 and TRBJ2-3, with TRBD1 matching 10 bases. The CDR3 runs 16 residues. V shed 5 bases and J 2 bases; nucleotides not matched to a gene: 7. Germline V lookup: CDR1 SGHAT, CDR2 FQNNGV. The CDR3 DNA reads as TGTGCCAGCAGCACGACAGGGGGCGCATACACAGATACGCAGTATTTT. Its translation is CASSTTGGAYTDTQYF.

The rearrangement joins TRBV30 to TRBJ2-3; 8 positions agree with TRBD1. The CDR3 has 19 amino acids. J was trimmed by 2 bases and V by 4 bases; bases with no gene match: 20. CDR1 GTSNPN and CDR2 SVGIG come from the germline V gene (reference sequence). Written as DNA, the CDR3 is TGTGCCTGGAAGTCACCGGGACAGGCAGGTTTTTACCTCACAGATACGCAGTATTTT. Encoded protein: CAWKSPGQAGFYLTDTQYF.

The genes are TRBV6-5 and TRBJ2-5, with 8 nucleotides matching TRBD2. Germline CDR1 MNHEY, CDR2 SVGAGI. Trimming removed 3 bases from V and 4 bases from J; junction bases left unmatched: 10. The CDR3 is 16 amino acids. The CDR3, as DNA: TGTGCCAGCAGTTATACCCCGGGGACTAGAGGAGAGACCCAGTACTTC. Translation: CASSYTPGTRGETQYF.

This clone was seen once. The chain joins TRBV6-5 to TRBJ1-6; D not resolved. Trimming stripped 8 bases from V and 7 bases from J, with 15 bases between. CDR3 length equals 14 residues. Germline-derived CDR1 and CDR2 are MNHEY and SVGAGI. The CDR3 DNA reads TGTGCCAGCCGAAACCCCGAGGGCAATTCACCCCTCCACTTT. Translating it yields CASRNPEGNSPLHF.

The chain employs TRBV27 and TRBJ1-1; D uncertain. Germline assignment: CDR1 MNHEY and CDR2 SMNVEV (reference sequence). The CDR3 has 14 residues. V lost 4 bases, J lost 3 bases, and 12 bases lay in between. The CDR3 DNA is TGTGCCAGCAGTTCTGGTATGTTAGACACTGAAGCTTTCTTT. Its protein is CASSSGMLDTEAFF.

The chain joins TRBV5-6 to TRBJ2-7; D unclear. CDR3 size: 14 residues. Germline CDR1 is SGHDT and CDR2 is YYEEEE. V was cut by 0 bases and J by 4 bases, with 11 bases left in between. CDR3 loop: CASSLVGPQYEQYF. The CDR3 DNA is TGTGCCAGCAGCTTGGTTGGGCCTCAATACGAGCAGTACTTC.

The rearrangement joins TRBV10-2 to TRBJ1-3, with D uncertain. Trimming cost V 6 bases and J 0 bases, with 12 bases left between them. Looked up from germline, CDR1 is WSHSY and CDR2 is SAAADI. CDR3 size: 15 residues. In nucleotides, the CDR3 is TGCGCCAGCAGAGTAGGAGGGAGCTCTGGAAACACCATATATTTT. Translation gives CASRVGGSSGNTIYF.

The DNA of the CDR3 is TGTGCCAGCAGCTTCGGCGCGGGGGGCTACGAGCAGTACTTC. Encoded protein: CASSFGAGGYEQYF. The rearrangement links TRBV5-4 to TRBJ2-7, with 8 bases fitting TRBD2. Germline V CDR1 and CDR2: SGHNT, YYREEE (reference sequence). J lost 3 bases, V lost 2 bases, and 4 bases had no gene match. The CDR3 runs to 14 residues.

This clone was detected a few times. The chain is built from TRBV5-4 and TRBJ1-6; 7 bases agree with TRBD1. This CDR3 contains 15 residues. The germline V gene has CDR1 SGHNT and CDR2 YYREEE (reference sequence). V was pared by 4 bases and J by 6 bases, with 7 bases of the junction left unmatched. DNA of the CDR3: TGTGCCAGCAGCCTCCGGGACAGAACTAATTCACCCCTCCACTTT. Encoded protein: CASSLRDRTNSPLHF. Together with reference TRBV5-4 and TRBJ1-6, the CDR3 gives the full variable domain: ETGVTQSPTHLIKTRGQQVTLRCSSQSGHNTVSWYQQALGQGPQFIFQYYREEENGRGNFPPRFSGLQFPNYSSELNVNALELDDSALYLCASSLRDRTNSPLHFGNGTRLTVT.

The chain has TRBV30 and TRBJ2-5; 11 nucleotides line up with TRBD2. CDR3 size: 16 residues. The germline V gene encodes CDR1 GTSNPN and CDR2 SVGIG (reference sequence). The V segment lost 0 bases and the J segment 5 bases; nucleotides outside the gene matches: 8. CDR3 sequence reads: CAWSVLAGGPGETQYF. DNA for the CDR3: TGTGCCTGGAGTGTGCTAGCGGGGGGCCCCGGGGAGACCCAGTACTTC.

The chain has TRBV7-9 and TRBJ2-7, with a weak D call TRBD1 (6 bases). V lost 1 base and J 3 bases, leaving 16 bases between the germline ends. Germline V gene lookup returns CDR1 SEHNR and CDR2 FQNEAQ (reference sequence). The CDR3 is 16 amino acids. The CDR3 region is CASSLGLDSQVYEQYF. CDR3 sequence (DNA): TGTGCCAGCAGCTTAGGACTGGACAGTCAAGTCTACGAGCAGTACTTC.

The gene calls are TRBV6-1 and TRBJ2-7; TRBD1 agrees at 8 bases. This CDR3 region has 17 residues. V trimming: 3 bases; J trimming: 3 bases; junction bases outside the gene matches: 13. In germline, CDR1 is MNHNS, CDR2 SASEGT. CDR3 region: CASSDQKPGTGDYEQYF. The CDR3 nucleotides read TGTGCCAGCAGTGACCAAAAACCCGGGACAGGAGACTACGAGCAGTACTTC.

V is TRBV7-2 and J is TRBJ2-5, with 8 bases fitting TRBD2. The CDR3 spans 16 residues. The germline V gene encodes CDR1 SGHTA and CDR2 FQGNSA. V lost 5 bases, J lost 5 bases, and 13 bases stayed unmatched. The CDR3 region is CASSRSAGGARETQYF. As DNA, the CDR3 is TGTGCCAGCAGCCGTTCGGCCGGGGGGGCAAGGGAGACCCAGTACTTC.

The rearrangement uses TRBV5-1 and TRBJ2-2; D is unresolved. V dropped 4 bases and J dropped 3 bases, with 7 bases sitting between them. The CDR3 has 13 amino acids. Germline CDR1 is SGHRS and CDR2 is YFSETQ. Here the CDR3 reads CASSAVDTGELFF. In DNA, the CDR3 is TGCGCCAGCAGCGCGGTTGACACCGGGGAGCTGTTTTTT.

The chain has TRBV6-1 and TRBJ2-3; 8 bases are shared with TRBD2. J gave up 3 bases and V 4 bases, and 12 bases lay outside the gene matches. Germline CDR1 and CDR2: MNHNS and SASEGT. CDR3 length: 17 amino acids. CDR3 sequence: CASSVSGGIAPTDTQYF. Written as DNA, the CDR3 is TGTGCCAGCAGTGTAAGCGGGGGTATAGCACCGACAGATACGCAGTATTTT.

The chain joins TRBV6-6 to TRBJ2-5, with D possibly being TRBD1 (5 bases). V gave up 2 bases and J gave up 5 bases, with 6 bases separating them. The CDR3 spans 12 residues. The germline V gene encodes CDR1 MNHNY and CDR2 SVGAGI (reference sequence). The DNA of the CDR3 is TGTGCCAGCAGTTACCCAGGGGAGACCCAGTACTTC. Translated: CASSYPGETQYF.

The chain is built from TRBV19 and TRBJ1-1; 11 bases are shared with TRBD1. This CDR3 has 14 residues. With 8 bases clipped from V and 5 bases from J, the junction kept 7 bases outside the gene matches. The germline V gene has CDR1 LNHDA and CDR2 SQIVND (reference sequence). CDR3 loop: CASLSGTGGTEAFF. CDR3 nucleotide sequence: TGTGCCAGTTTATCCGGGACAGGGGGTACTGAAGCTTTCTTT.

J is TRBJ1-2 and V is TRBV7-6; D gene unclear. The CDR3 covers 18 residues. CDR1 and CDR2 (germline): SGHVS, FNYEAQ. Deletions cut 5 bases from V and 2 bases from J, with 24 bases between. CDR3 nucleotide sequence: TGTGCCAGCAGCGTAAGCGTTTGTGTTATGTGGCAAAACTATGGCTACACCTTC. This encodes CASSVSVCVMWQNYGYTF.

This CDR3 reads CASSLLTGGDTQYF. CDR3 coding DNA: TGTGCCAGCAGCTTACTTACAGGGGGGGATACGCAGTATTTT. The chain couples TRBV11-2 to TRBJ2-3, with 8 bases that match TRBD1. The trim removed 2 bases at V and 6 bases at J, leaving 4 bases unmatched. CDR1 is SGHAT and CDR2 is FQNNGV in the germline V gene. The CDR3 is made up of 14 amino acids.

This clone was seen a few times. The gene calls are TRBV2 and TRBJ1-1, with a weak D call TRBD1 (5 bases). V gave up 5 bases and J gave up 4 bases, with 11 bases separating them. Germline CDR1 SNHLY, CDR2 FYNNEI. The CDR3 sequence is 13 residues long. CDR3 nucleotides: TGTGCCAGCAGTTGGGCCCAGGGCACTGAAGCTTTCTTT. Translation gives CASSWAQGTEAFF.

The chain employs TRBV10-3 and TRBJ2-3, with TRBD2 matching 11 bases. V gave up 2 bases and J gave up 0 bases; unmatched junction bases: 1. The CDR3 totals 16 residues. Germline CDR1 and CDR2: ENHRY and SYGVKD. CDR3 bases: TGTGCCATCAGTGAGGGGACTAGCGGAAGCACAGATACGCAGTATTTT. This translates into CAISEGTSGSTDTQYF.

The chain joins TRBV7-8 to TRBJ2-2; a possible D gene is TRBD2 (6 bases). This CDR3 is 14 amino acids long. From germline, CDR1 is SGHVS and CDR2 FQNEAQ. Trimming stripped 1 base from V and 13 bases from J, with 16 bases between. The DNA of the CDR3 is TGTGCCAGCAGCTTAGGCGGGGACGGGCTTCGGCTGTTTTTT. Protein: CASSLGGDGLRLFF.

The chain has TRBV30 and TRBJ1-1; the D is unclear. The V gene lost 0 bases and the J gene lost 8 bases, with 16 bases spanning the gap. This CDR3 spans 14 amino acids. Per the germline V gene, CDR1 is GTSNPN and CDR2 is SVGIG (reference sequence). The CDR3 region is CAWSVLKGDPEAFF. DNA for the CDR3: TGTGCCTGGAGTGTACTCAAGGGAGACCCAGAAGCTTTCTTT.

This chain connects TRBV21-1 to TRBJ2-1; TRBD2, as called in the table, went unchecked against the DNA. TRBV21-1 is deemed a pseudogene. The CDR3 is 12 residues long. Here the CDR3 reads CASSPSTGGLLF. CDR3 DNA sequence: TGTGCCAGCTCCCCCAGCACCGGGGGACTTCTCTTC.

The chain combines TRBV13 with TRBJ2-5, with TRBD2 matching over 12 bases. V trimming: 1 base; J trimming: 4 bases; junction bases outside the gene matches: 4. The CDR3 sequence is 16 residues long. Germline-derived CDR1 and CDR2 are PRHDT and FYEKMQ (reference sequence). The CDR3 DNA reads TGTGCCAGCAGCTTAGTGACTAGCGGGGGAGGAGAGACCCAGTACTTC. Translating gives CASSLVTSGGGETQYF.

This clone was recorded only once. This chain uses TRBV7-9 with TRBJ2-7; TRBD1 aligns across 8 bases. Germline lookup yields CDR1 SEHNR and CDR2 FQNEAQ (reference sequence). The CDR3 spans 13 residues. The V and J ends lost 5 bases and 3 bases, in that order; junction bases with no gene match: 3. The CDR3 DNA reads as TGTGCCAGCAGCGAGGGACAGGACTACGAGCAGTACTTC. Amino acid sequence: CASSEGQDYEQYF.